These 3 T cell receptor beta chains originate from one sample sequenced in a study of blood T cell repertoires in COVID-19 (dated by TCRdb to between 2020 and 2021). The library was built by means of the immunoSEQ multiplex PCR assay. TCRdb took over this immuneACCESS table, retaining in-frame rearrangements with V and J assigned. Such tables are incomplete; in checked studies, under half of the missing clones stem from an unresolved V gene, and the remainder is unexplained. Here the sample has about 190,000 clones; around 88% occur a single time. The ten largest clones represent 5.6% of the sample. Sequenced sample: PBMCs or T cells enriched from blood (not recorded which). These receptors all stem from a man aged 35-49 years with acute COVID-19.

This clone was observed many times. This chain links TRBV7-8 with TRBJ2-3; D is ambiguous. CDR1 and CDR2 from the germline V gene are SGHVS and FQNEAQ. The germline V and J ends were trimmed by 5 bases and 4 bases, with 10 bases remaining between them. The CDR3 spans 13 residues. CDR3 loop: CASSPLEADTQYF. For the CDR3, the DNA is TGTGCCAGCAGCCCCCTCGAGGCAGATACGCAGTATTTT. Combining the CDR3 with reference TRBV7-8 and TRBJ2-3 gives the whole variable domain GAGVSQSPRYKVAKRGQDVALRCDPISGHVSLFWYQQALGQGPEFLTYFQNEAQLDKSGLPSDRFFAERPEGSVSTLKIQRTQQEDSAVYLCASSPLEADTQYFGPGTRLTVL.

As to this clone: At the DNA level, this CDR3 is encoded by other sequences in the same sample as well. V usage is TRBV9 and J usage is TRBJ1-1; the D is unclear. The germline V and J ends were trimmed by 0 bases and 2 bases, with 8 bases remaining between them. CDR1 is SGDLS and CDR2 is YYNGEE in the germline V gene. This CDR3 is built from 14 residues. Here the CDR3 reads CASSVVWANTEAFF. The CDR3 coding sequence is TGTGCCAGCAGCGTAGTATGGGCAAACACTGAAGCTTTCTTT.

The J gene is TRBJ1-4, the V gene TRBV28, with TRBD1 matching over 7 bases. Germline V CDR1 and CDR2: MDHEN, SYDVKM. V was pared by 3 bases and J by 8 bases, with 9 bases of the junction left unmatched. The CDR3 loop spans 15 amino acids. The CDR3 nucleotides read TGTGCCAGCAGTTTTTTATCAGGGGGTGGGGAAAAACTGTTTTTT. Translation gives CASSFLSGGGEKLFF.